These 30 T cell receptor beta chains came from one sample sequenced in a study of OX40 agonist ivuxolimab in advanced cancers. Sequencing used immunoSEQ multiplex PCR; TCRdb keeps in-frame clones, though not all of them. Altogether approximately 62,000 clones are present, 88% being singletons, with the ten largest covering more than 4.5%. The sequencing here drew on CD4+ or CD8+ T cells sorted from blood, taken in a trial of the OX40 agonist ivuxolimab. These receptors came from an adult with an advanced solid tumor such as melanoma, head and neck, liver or kidney cancer.

V and J are TRBV14 and TRBJ2-7; the match to TRBD1 covers 8 bases. Germline values: CDR1 SGHDN, CDR2 FVKESK. This CDR3 is 15 amino acids long. Trimming removed 1 base from V and 0 bases from J; junction bases left unmatched: 2. The CDR3 region has the DNA TGTGCCAGCAGCCAAGTAACAGGGGGCTCCTACGAGCAGTACTTC. This translates into CASSQVTGGSYEQYF. The whole variable domain, filled in from reference TRBV14 and TRBJ2-7, reads EAGVTQFPSHSVIEKGQTVTLRCDPISGHDNLYWYRRVMGKEIKFLLHFVKESKQDESGMPNNRFLAERTGGTYSTLKVQPAELEDSGVYFCASSQVTGGSYEQYFGPGTRLTVT.

There are a few counts of this clone. V usage is TRBV4-3 and J usage is TRBJ1-4, with 7 bases that match TRBD1. CDR3 length: 13 amino acids. V trimming: 4 bases; J trimming: 7 bases; junction bases outside the gene matches: 3. CDR1 is LGHNA and CDR2 is YSLEER in the germline V gene. CDR3 sequence (DNA): TGCGCCAGCAGCCGAGGGACAGCTGAAAAACTGTTTTTT. This gives the protein CASSRGTAEKLFF.

This clone was picked up a small number of times. The chain combines TRBV9 with TRBJ1-1, with D uncertain. The CDR3 length is 15 residues. V was trimmed by 0 bases and J by 9 bases, leaving 18 bases between them. Germline V gene lookup returns CDR1 SGDLS and CDR2 YYNGEE. The CDR3 nucleotides read TGTGCCAGCAGCGTAGGGATAGGAGGGTCATTTCAAGCTTTCTTT. Its translation: CASSVGIGGSFQAFF.

J is TRBJ1-5 and V is TRBV10-2, with 9 bases aligning to TRBD1. Germline-derived CDR1 and CDR2 are WSHSY and SAAADI. V dropped 7 bases and J dropped 3; count of bases not matched to a gene: 4. The CDR3 is 14 amino acids. CDR3 sequence reads: CASNDRGINQPQHF. Written as DNA, the CDR3 is TGCGCCAGCAACGACAGGGGGATCAATCAGCCCCAGCATTTT.

The chain links TRBV19 to TRBJ2-5; D might be TRBD2 (5 bases). From germline, CDR1 is LNHDA and CDR2 SQIVND (reference sequence). With 3 bases removed from V and 3 bases from J, the gap between germline ends came to 8 bases. The CDR3 totals 13 residues. The CDR3 bases are TGTGCCAGTAGTATTGTAGCGAAAGAGACCCAGTACTTC. It yields the protein CASSIVAKETQYF.

The V and J genes are TRBV27 and TRBJ1-1, with 12 bases aligning to TRBD1. This CDR3 region has 16 residues. Germline-derived CDR1 and CDR2 are MNHEY and SMNVEV (reference sequence). After removal of 6 bases from V and 4 bases from J, the junction contained 9 bases not matched to a gene. The CDR3 DNA follows: TGTGCCAGCAGCCCCCGGGACAGGGGGCAGTTCACTGAAGCTTTCTTT. Protein product: CASSPRDRGQFTEAFF.

Only one count was recorded for this clone. V is TRBV15 and J is TRBJ2-3; no firm D call. V was clipped by 0 bases and J by 2 bases, with 9 bases between them. Germline V gene lookup returns CDR1 LNHNV and CDR2 YYDKDF (reference sequence). There are 15 residues in the CDR3. CDR3 coding DNA: TGTGCCACCAGCAGAGATCCGTCCGCCACAGATACGCAGTATTTT. It yields the protein CATSRDPSATDTQYF. The full variable domain, its missing parts supplied by reference TRBV15 and TRBJ2-3, is DAMVIQNPRYQVTQFGKPVTLSCSQTLNHNVMYWYQQKSSQAPKLLFHYYDKDFNNEADTPDNFQSRRPNTSFCFLDIRSPGLGDTAMYLCATSRDPSATDTQYFGPGTRLTVL.

V and J are TRBV5-1 and TRBJ2-7; TRBD1 matches at 10 bases. The germline CDR1 and CDR2 sequences are SGHRS and YFSETQ. The CDR3 extends over 13 amino acids. V was pared by 4 bases and J by 3 bases, with 1 base of the junction left unmatched. The DNA of the CDR3 is TGCGCCAGCAGCCGGGACAGGGGCTACGAGCAGTACTTC. This codes for CASSRDRGYEQYF.

The gene calls are TRBV7-7 and TRBJ2-5; D gene uncertain. The CDR3 loop spans 13 amino acids. Germline lookup yields CDR1 SSHAT and CDR2 FNYEAQ (reference sequence). With 1 base removed from V and 2 bases from J, the gap between germline ends came to 5 bases. In DNA form, the CDR3 reads TGTGCCAGCAGCTTAGGAGTTCAAGAGACCCAGTACTTC. As protein: CASSLGVQETQYF.

This chain uses TRBV19 with TRBJ2-5, with D maybe TRBD2 (6 bases). Germline V gives CDR1 LNHDA, CDR2 SQIVND (reference sequence). This CDR3 region has 16 residues. Deletions cut 5 bases from V and 1 base from J, with 17 bases between. This CDR3 reads CASSAHWAGLQETQYF. The CDR3, as DNA: TGTGCCAGTAGTGCCCATTGGGCGGGGCTCCAAGAGACCCAGTACTTC.

This chain uses TRBV19 with TRBJ2-1; 9 bases match TRBD1. Trimming cost V 5 bases and J 0 bases; bases outside gene matches: 2. The length of the CDR3 is 15 residues. CDR1 and CDR2 (germline): LNHDA, SQIVND (reference sequence). This chain's CDR3 is CASSPGQGSYNEQFF. In nucleotides, the CDR3 is TGTGCCAGTAGTCCGGGACAGGGCTCCTACAATGAGCAGTTCTTC.

This clone came up once. J is TRBJ2-5 and V is TRBV7-3; 7 nucleotides align to TRBD2. J gave up 11 bases and V 0 bases, and 6 bases lay outside the gene matches. The CDR3 consists of 13 residues. Germline CDR1 reads SGHTA; CDR2 reads FQGTGA. The CDR3 region has the DNA TGTGCCAGCAGCTTAACTACTACTAGCGCTCAGTACTTC. Protein: CASSLTTTSAQYF. Complete variable domain (other parts from reference TRBV7-3 and TRBJ2-5): GAGVSQTPSNKVTEKGKYVELRCDPISGHTALYWYRQSLGQGPEFLIYFQGTGAADDSGLPNDRFFAVRPEGSVSTLKIQRTERGDSAVYLCASSLTTTSAQYFGPGTRLLVL.

The genes are TRBV9 and TRBJ2-1; no clear D gene. V lost 4 bases and J 0 bases, leaving 14 bases between the germline ends. The V gene's germline CDR1 is SGDLS and CDR2 YYNGEE. The CDR3 covers 16 residues. Written as DNA, the CDR3 is TGTGCCAGCAGCACTCGGGCGCTACCCTCCTACAATGAGCAGTTCTTC. It translates to CASSTRALPSYNEQFF. Complete variable domain (other parts from reference TRBV9 and TRBJ2-1): DSGVTQTPKHLITATGQRVTLRCSPRSGDLSVYWYQQSLDQGLQFLIQYYNGEERAKGNILERFSAQQFPDLHSELNLSSLELGDSALYFCASSTRALPSYNEQFFGPGTRLTVL.

This clone is a singleton in its sample. A much larger clone lies one base from this, so it may be a read error. In DNA, the CDR3 is TGTGCCAGCAGTGAATCAGGGGTCAGAGGATATGGCTACACCTTC. It translates to CASSESGVRGYGYTF. The J gene is TRBJ1-2, the V gene TRBV6-1, with a weak D call TRBD1 (6 bases). Germline loops: CDR1 MNHNS, CDR2 SASEGT. Trimming removed 2 bases from V and 5 bases from J, with 15 bases in between. This CDR3 contains 15 residues.

This chain connects TRBV19 to TRBJ2-5; 8 positions match TRBD1. Unmatched junction bases numbered 7, after V lost 0 bases and J lost 4 bases. Germline lookup yields CDR1 LNHDA and CDR2 SQIVND (reference sequence). This CDR3 contains 16 residues. The CDR3 here is CASSIDGAGGVETQYF. DNA of the CDR3: TGTGCCAGTAGTATAGATGGGGCAGGGGGCGTAGAGACCCAGTACTTC.

This chain uses TRBV28 with TRBJ1-2; D is ambiguous. CDR3 length: 13 amino acids. V was shortened by 3 bases and J by 4 bases, with 9 bases between the two germline ends. Looked up from germline, CDR1 is MDHEN and CDR2 is SYDVKM. The CDR3 coding sequence is TGTGCCAGCAGTTTTGGGTATGGCTATGGCTACACCTTC. It encodes CASSFGYGYGYTF.

The rearrangement joins TRBV7-2 to TRBJ1-1, with D perhaps matching TRBD1 (6 bases). Germline CDR1 and CDR2: SGHTA and FQGNSA. The CDR3 covers 15 residues. Trimming removed 3 bases from V and 0 bases from J, with 11 bases in between. CDR3 protein: CASSFQRQVNTEAFF. CDR3 bases: TGTGCCAGCAGCTTTCAAAGACAGGTGAACACTGAAGCTTTCTTT.

The V gene is TRBV28, the J gene TRBJ1-3; 7 bases line up with TRBD1. Looked up from germline, CDR1 is MDHEN and CDR2 is SYDVKM. The J segment lost 8 bases and the V segment lost 6 bases, leaving 7 bases of the junction unmatched. The CDR3 is 13 residues long. CDR3 loop: CASSQGGEDTIYF. DNA for the CDR3: TGTGCCAGCAGCCAGGGGGGGGAAGACACCATATATTTT.

This clone was seen a few times. The rearrangement joins TRBV11-3 to TRBJ1-1; no definite D call. V was cut by 5 bases and J by 1 base, with 8 bases left in between. Germline values: CDR1 SGHNT, CDR2 YENEEA. This CDR3 is 13 amino acids long. In nucleotides, the CDR3 is TGTGCCAGCAGCGTCCTCGCGAACACTGAAGCTTTCTTT. Residues: CASSVLANTEAFF.

This sequence joins TRBV6-5 and TRBJ1-5; D is uncertain. CDR1 MNHEY and CDR2 SVGAGI come from the germline V gene. V was clipped by 0 bases and J by 5 bases, with 5 bases between them. The CDR3 has 13 amino acids. This CDR3 reads CASSYSSDQPQHF. The CDR3 DNA sequence: TGTGCCAGCAGTTACTCGAGTGATCAGCCCCAGCATTTT.

The chain carries TRBV28 and TRBJ1-5; 7 nucleotides match TRBD1. The CDR3 length is 15 residues. In germline, CDR1 is MDHEN, CDR2 SYDVKM. The V and J ends lost 6 bases and 4 bases, in that order; junction bases with no gene match: 9. The DNA for the CDR3 is TGTGCCAGCAGCTCTACAGGGGAGGGAAATCAGCCCCAGCATTTT. Translated, it gives CASSSTGEGNQPQHF.

The rearrangement links TRBV11-3 to TRBJ2-5; 7 bases line up with TRBD2. This CDR3 is built from 14 residues. Trimming took 1 base from V and 1 from J; bases not matched to a gene: 0. The germline CDR1 and CDR2 sequences are SGHNT and YENEEA. The CDR3 DNA reads as TGTGCCAGCAGCTTAGGCGGGGGCCAAGAGACCCAGTACTTC. It encodes CASSLGGGQETQYF.

The rearrangement uses TRBV29-1 and TRBJ1-2; 8 bases map to TRBD1. J lost 0 bases, V lost 4 bases, and 4 bases had no gene match. The germline V gene encodes CDR1 SQVTM and CDR2 ANQGSEA. The CDR3 spans 14 residues. The CDR3 region is CSVAQTGANYGYTF. The CDR3 nucleotides read TGCAGCGTTGCTCAGACAGGGGCTAACTATGGCTACACCTTC.

This chain connects TRBV7-7 to TRBJ2-3; D is possibly TRBD1 or TRBD2 (5 bases each). The CDR3 totals 14 residues. In germline, CDR1 is SSHAT, CDR2 FNYEAQ (reference sequence). V gave up 4 bases and J gave up 4 bases, with 12 bases separating them. The CDR3 coding sequence is TGTGCCAGCAGCTCCCGGGACGCGTCAGATACGCAGTATTTT. Translation: CASSSRDASDTQYF.

The J gene is TRBJ1-4, the V gene TRBV27; the D is unclear. CDR3 length: 14 amino acids. Germline CDR1 and CDR2: MNHEY and SMNVEV (reference sequence). Trimming left V 10 bases short and J 1 base short, with 13 bases between. The CDR3 sequence: CAICKGGTNEKLFF. The CDR3 DNA reads as TGTGCCATCTGTAAGGGAGGAACTAATGAAAAACTGTTTTTT.

The count of this clone is one. This chain's CDR3 is CASTENPGYEQYF. The CDR3, as DNA: TGTGCCAGCACCGAAAATCCGGGGTACGAGCAGTACTTC. The V and J genes are TRBV6-5 and TRBJ2-7; a weak D match, TRBD2 (5 bases). The germline CDR1 and CDR2 sequences are MNHEY and SVGAGI. The CDR3 loop spans 13 amino acids. The V and J ends lost 7 bases and 4 bases respectively, with 14 bases between them.

The chain carries TRBV5-8 and TRBJ2-7, with no clear D. The V and J ends lost 5 bases and 3 bases respectively, with 9 bases between them. There are 12 residues in the CDR3. The germline gives CDR1 SGHTS, CDR2 YDEGEE. The CDR3 sequence is CASSITDYEQYF. CDR3 sequence (DNA): TGTGCCAGCAGTATAACAGACTACGAGCAGTACTTC.

This clone was observed a single time. The chain couples TRBV19 to TRBJ1-2; possibly TRBD1 for D (6 bases). This CDR3 comprises 14 residues. Germline-derived CDR1 and CDR2 are LNHDA and SQIVND (reference sequence). Trimming removed 6 bases at V and 5 bases at J, with 16 bases between. CDR3 bases: TGTGCCAGTAGCTTCCGGGACATTTCGTATGGCTACACCTTC. Protein product: CASSFRDISYGYTF.

The V and J genes are TRBV18 and TRBJ1-2, with 11 bases fitting TRBD1. Trimming cost V 6 bases and J 8 bases; bases outside gene matches: 5. In germline, CDR1 is KGHSH, CDR2 LQKENI. The CDR3 spans 13 residues. CDR3 region: CASSPGQGDGYTF. The CDR3 nucleotides are TGTGCCAGCTCCCCGGGACAGGGGGACGGCTACACCTTC.

The chain is built from TRBV18 and TRBJ2-1; weak D call: TRBD2 (6 bases). CDR3 length equals 20 residues. Germline V lookup: CDR1 KGHSH, CDR2 LQKENI. With 2 bases removed from V and 8 bases from J, the gap between germline ends came to 31 bases. DNA for the CDR3: TGTGCCAGCTCACCAGTAGGACTATTCAGCATCTTGGCAGTGTTGGATGAGCAGTTCTTC. Translating it yields CASSPVGLFSILAVLDEQFF. Based on the CDR3 plus reference TRBV18 and TRBJ2-1, the full variable domain is NAGVMQNPRHLVRRRGQEARLRCSPMKGHSHVYWYRQLPEEGLKFMVYLQKENIIDESGMPKERFSAEFPKEGPSILRIQQVVRGDSAAYFCASSPVGLFSILAVLDEQFFGPGTRLTVL.